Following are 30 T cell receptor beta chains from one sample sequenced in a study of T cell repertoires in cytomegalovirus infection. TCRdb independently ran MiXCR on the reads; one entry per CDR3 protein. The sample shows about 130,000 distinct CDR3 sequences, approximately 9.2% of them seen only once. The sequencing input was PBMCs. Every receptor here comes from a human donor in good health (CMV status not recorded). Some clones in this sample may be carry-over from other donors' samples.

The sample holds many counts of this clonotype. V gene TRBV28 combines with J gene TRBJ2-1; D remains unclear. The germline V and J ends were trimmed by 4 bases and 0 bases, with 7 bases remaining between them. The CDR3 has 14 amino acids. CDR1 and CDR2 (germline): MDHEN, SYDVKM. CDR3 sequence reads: CASSYDSSYNEQFF. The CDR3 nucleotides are TGTGCCAGCAGTTACGATAGCTCCTACAATGAGCAGTTCTTC.

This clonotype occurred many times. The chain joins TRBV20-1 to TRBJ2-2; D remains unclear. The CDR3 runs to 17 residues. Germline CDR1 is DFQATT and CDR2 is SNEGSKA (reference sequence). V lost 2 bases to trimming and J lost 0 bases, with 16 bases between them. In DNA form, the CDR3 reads TGCAGTGCTAGACGTCCTCTCCCGGCTCCGAACACCGGGGAGCTGTTTTTT. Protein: CSARRPLPAPNTGELFF.

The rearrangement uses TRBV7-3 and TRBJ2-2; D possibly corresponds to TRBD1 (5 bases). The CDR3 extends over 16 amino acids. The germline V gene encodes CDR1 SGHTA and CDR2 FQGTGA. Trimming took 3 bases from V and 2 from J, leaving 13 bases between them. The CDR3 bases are TGTGCCAGCAGCTTTCGAAGGACAACAAACACCGGGGAGCTGTTTTTT. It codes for CASSFRRTTNTGELFF.

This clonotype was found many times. The CDR3 sequence is CASSQGDRGTGELFF. The DNA of the CDR3 is TGTGCCAGCAGCCAAGGGGACAGGGGCACCGGGGAGCTGTTTTTT. The rearrangement joins TRBV4-2 to TRBJ2-2; 10 bases align to TRBD1. The germline CDR1 and CDR2 sequences are LGHNA and YNFKEQ. After removal of 1 base from V and 4 bases from J, the junction contained 0 bases not matched to a gene. The CDR3 length is 15 residues.

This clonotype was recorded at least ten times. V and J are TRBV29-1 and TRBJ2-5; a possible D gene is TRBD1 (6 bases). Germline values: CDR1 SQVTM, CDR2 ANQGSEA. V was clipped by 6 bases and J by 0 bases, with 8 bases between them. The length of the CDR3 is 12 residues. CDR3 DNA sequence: TGCAGCGTCCAGGGGTACCAAGAGACCCAGTACTTC. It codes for CSVQGYQETQYF.

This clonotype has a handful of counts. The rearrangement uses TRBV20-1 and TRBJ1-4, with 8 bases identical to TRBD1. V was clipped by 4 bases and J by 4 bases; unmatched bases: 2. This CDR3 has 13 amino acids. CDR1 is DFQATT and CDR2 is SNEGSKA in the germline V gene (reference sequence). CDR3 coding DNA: TGCAGTGCTAACAGGGGGGTTAATGAAAAACTGTTTTTT. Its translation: CSANRGVNEKLFF.

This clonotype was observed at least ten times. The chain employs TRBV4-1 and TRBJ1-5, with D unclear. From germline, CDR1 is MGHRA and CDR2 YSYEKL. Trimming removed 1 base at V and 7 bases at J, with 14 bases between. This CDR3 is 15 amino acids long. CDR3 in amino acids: CASSQGPTIEQPQHF. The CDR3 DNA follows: TGCGCCAGCAGCCAAGGGCCAACAATAGAGCAGCCCCAGCATTTT.

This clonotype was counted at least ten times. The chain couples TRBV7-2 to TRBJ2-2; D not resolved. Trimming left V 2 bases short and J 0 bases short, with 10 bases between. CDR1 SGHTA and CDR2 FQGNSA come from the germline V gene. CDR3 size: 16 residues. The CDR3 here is CASSLMGDANTGELFF. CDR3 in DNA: TGTGCCAGCAGCTTAATGGGCGACGCGAACACCGGGGAGCTGTTTTTT.

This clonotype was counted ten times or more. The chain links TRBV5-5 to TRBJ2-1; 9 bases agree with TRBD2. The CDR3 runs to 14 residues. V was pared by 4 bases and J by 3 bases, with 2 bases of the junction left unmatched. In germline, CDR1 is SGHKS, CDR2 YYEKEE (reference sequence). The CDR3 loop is CASSVAGDYNEQFF. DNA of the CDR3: TGTGCCAGCAGCGTAGCGGGGGACTACAATGAGCAGTTCTTC.

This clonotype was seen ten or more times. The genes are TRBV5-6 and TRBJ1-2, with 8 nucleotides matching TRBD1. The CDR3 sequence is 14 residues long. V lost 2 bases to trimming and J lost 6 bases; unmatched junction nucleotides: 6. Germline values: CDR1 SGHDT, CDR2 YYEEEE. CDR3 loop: CASSFGQGRDGYTF. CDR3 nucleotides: TGTGCCAGCAGCTTTGGACAGGGAAGGGATGGCTACACCTTC.

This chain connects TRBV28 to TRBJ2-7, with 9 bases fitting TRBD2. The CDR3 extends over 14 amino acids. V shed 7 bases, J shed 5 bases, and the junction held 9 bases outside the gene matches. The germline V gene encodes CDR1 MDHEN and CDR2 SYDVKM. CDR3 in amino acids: CASIPGLALHEQYF. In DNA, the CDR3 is TGTGCCAGCATCCCCGGACTAGCGCTGCACGAGCAGTACTTC.

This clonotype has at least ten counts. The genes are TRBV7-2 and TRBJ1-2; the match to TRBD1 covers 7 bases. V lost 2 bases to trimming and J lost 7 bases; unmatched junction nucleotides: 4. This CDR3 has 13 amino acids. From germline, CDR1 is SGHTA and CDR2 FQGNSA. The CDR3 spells CASSLQGGGGYTF. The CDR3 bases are TGTGCCAGCAGCTTACAGGGGGGCGGTGGCTACACCTTC.

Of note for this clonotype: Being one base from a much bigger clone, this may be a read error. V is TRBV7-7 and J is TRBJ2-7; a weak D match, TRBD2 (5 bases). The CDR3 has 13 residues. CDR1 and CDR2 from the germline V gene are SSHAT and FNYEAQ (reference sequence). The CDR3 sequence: CASRLGEGYEQYF. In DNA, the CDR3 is TGTGCCAGCCGCTTAGGAGAGGGCTACGAGCAGTACTTC. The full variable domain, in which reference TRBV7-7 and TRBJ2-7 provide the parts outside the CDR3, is GAGVSQSPRYKVTKRGQDVTLRCDPISSHATLYWYQQALGQGPEFLTYFNYEAQPDKSGLPSDRFSAERPEGSISTLTIQRTEQRDSAMYRCASRLGEGYEQYFGPGTRLTVT.

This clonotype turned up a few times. The CDR3 DNA follows: TGCAGTGCTAGAGCCTCTTTGGGGTTAGGGGCCTACGAGCAGTACTTC. It codes for CSARASLGLGAYEQYF. The rearrangement links TRBV20-1 to TRBJ2-7, with D possibly being TRBD1 (5 bases). This CDR3 contains 16 residues. The germline V and J ends were trimmed by 1 base and 2 bases, with 18 bases remaining between them. The germline CDR1 and CDR2 sequences are DFQATT and SNEGSKA (reference sequence).

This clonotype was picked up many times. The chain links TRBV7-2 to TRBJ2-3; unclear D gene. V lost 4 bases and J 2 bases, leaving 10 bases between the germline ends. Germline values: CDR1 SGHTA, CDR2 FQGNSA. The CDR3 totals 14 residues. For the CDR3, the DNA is TGTGCCAGCAGCTCTCGTAGGTTCACAGATACGCAGTATTTT. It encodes CASSSRRFTDTQYF. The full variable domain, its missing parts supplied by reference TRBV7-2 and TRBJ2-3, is GAGVSQSPSNKVTEKGKDVELRCDPISGHTALYWYRQSLGQGLEFLIYFQGNSAPDKSGLPSDRFSAERTGGSVSTLTIQRTQQEDSAVYLCASSSRRFTDTQYFGPGTRLTVL.

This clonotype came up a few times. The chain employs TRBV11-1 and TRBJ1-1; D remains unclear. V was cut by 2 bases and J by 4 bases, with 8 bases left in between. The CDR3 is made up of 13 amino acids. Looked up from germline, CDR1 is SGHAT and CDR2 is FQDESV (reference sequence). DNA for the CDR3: TGTGCCAGCAGCTTATTTGTCGGCACTGAAGCTTTCTTT. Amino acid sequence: CASSLFVGTEAFF.

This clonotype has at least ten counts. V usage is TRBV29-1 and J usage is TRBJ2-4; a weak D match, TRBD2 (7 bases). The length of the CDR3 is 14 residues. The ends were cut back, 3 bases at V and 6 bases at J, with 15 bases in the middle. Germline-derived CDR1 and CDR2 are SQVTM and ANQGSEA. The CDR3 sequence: CSVEIAGEGNIQYF. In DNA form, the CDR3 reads TGCAGCGTTGAGATTGCAGGGGAGGGAAACATTCAGTACTTC.

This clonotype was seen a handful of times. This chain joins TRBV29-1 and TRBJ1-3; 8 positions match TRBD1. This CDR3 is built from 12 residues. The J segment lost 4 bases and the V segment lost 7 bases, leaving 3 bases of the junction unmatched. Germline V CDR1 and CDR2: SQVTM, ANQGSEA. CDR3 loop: CSGGTGGNTIYF. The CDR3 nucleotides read TGCAGCGGCGGGACAGGAGGAAACACCATATATTTT.

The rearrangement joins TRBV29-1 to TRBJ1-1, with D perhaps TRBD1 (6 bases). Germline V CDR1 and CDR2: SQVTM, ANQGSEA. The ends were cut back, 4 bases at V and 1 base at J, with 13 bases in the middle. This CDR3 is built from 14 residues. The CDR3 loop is CSVVGALWNTEAFF. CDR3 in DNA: TGCAGCGTTGTGGGGGCCCTGTGGAACACTGAAGCTTTCTTT.

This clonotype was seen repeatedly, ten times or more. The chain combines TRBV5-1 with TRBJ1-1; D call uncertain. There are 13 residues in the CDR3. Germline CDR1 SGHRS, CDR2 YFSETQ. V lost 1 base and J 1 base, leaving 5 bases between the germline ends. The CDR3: CASSLYQNTEAFF. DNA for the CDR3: TGCGCCAGCAGCTTGTACCAGAACACTGAAGCTTTCTTT.

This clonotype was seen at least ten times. The CDR3 reads CASSPTDGQSYGYTF. In DNA, the CDR3 is TGTGCCAGCAGCCCTACGGACGGACAGTCCTATGGCTACACCTTC. The chain recombines TRBV7-8 with TRBJ1-2; D perhaps matches TRBD1 (6 bases). CDR1 and CDR2 from the germline V gene are SGHVS and FQNEAQ. The CDR3 covers 15 residues. V shed 5 bases and J shed 4 bases, with 17 bases lying between them.

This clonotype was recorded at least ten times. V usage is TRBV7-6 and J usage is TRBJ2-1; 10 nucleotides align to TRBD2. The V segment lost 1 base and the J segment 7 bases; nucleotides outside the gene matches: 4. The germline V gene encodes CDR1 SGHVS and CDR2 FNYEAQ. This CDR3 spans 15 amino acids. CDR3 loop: CASSLGAGGPNEQFF. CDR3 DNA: TGTGCCAGCAGCTTAGGAGCGGGGGGGCCAAATGAGCAGTTCTTC.

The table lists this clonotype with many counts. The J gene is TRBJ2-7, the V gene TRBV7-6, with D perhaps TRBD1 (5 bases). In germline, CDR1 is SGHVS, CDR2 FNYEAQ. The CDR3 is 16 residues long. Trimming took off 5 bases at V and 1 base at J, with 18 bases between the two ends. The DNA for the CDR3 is TGTGCCAGCAGCACAATGGGGCTCAGGGAATCCTACGAGCAGTACTTC. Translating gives CASSTMGLRESYEQYF.

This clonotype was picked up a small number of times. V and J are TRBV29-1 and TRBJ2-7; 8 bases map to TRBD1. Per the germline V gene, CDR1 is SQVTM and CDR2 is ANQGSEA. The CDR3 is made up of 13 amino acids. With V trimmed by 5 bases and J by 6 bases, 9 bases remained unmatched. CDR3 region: CSVSGTGGREQYF. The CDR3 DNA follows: TGCAGCGTTTCCGGGACAGGAGGGCGCGAGCAGTACTTC.

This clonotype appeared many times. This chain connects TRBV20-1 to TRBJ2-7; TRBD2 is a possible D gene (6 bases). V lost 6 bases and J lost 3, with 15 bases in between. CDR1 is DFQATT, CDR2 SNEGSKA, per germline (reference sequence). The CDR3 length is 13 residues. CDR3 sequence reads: CSAASGLFYEQYF. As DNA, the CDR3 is TGCAGTGCAGCGTCGGGACTTTTCTACGAGCAGTACTTC.

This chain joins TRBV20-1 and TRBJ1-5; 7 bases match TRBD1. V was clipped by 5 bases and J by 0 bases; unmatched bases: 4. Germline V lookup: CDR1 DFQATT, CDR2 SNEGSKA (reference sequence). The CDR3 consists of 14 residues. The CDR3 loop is CSARTGVSNQPQHF. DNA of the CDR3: TGCAGTGCTCGGACAGGCGTTAGCAATCAGCCCCAGCATTTT.

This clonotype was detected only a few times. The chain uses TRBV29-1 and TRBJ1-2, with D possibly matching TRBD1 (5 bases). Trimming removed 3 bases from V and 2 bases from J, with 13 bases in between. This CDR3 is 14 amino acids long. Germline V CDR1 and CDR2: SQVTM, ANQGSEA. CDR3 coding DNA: TGCAGCGTTGATGAGGGACGGACGAACTATGGCTACACCTTC. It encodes CSVDEGRTNYGYTF. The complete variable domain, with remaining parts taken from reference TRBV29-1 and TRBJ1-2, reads SAVISQKPSRDICQRGTSLTIQCQVDSQVTMMFWYRQQPGQSLTLIATANQGSEATYESGFVIDKFPISRPNLTFSTLTVSNMSPEDSSIYLCSVDEGRTNYGYTFGSGTRLTVV.

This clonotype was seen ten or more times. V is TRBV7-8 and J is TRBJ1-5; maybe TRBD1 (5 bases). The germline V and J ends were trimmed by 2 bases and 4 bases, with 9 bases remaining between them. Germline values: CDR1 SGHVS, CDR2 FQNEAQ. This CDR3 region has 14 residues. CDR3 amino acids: CASSLQGGNQPQHF. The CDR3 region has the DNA TGTGCCAGCAGCTTACAGGGAGGGAATCAGCCCCAGCATTTT.

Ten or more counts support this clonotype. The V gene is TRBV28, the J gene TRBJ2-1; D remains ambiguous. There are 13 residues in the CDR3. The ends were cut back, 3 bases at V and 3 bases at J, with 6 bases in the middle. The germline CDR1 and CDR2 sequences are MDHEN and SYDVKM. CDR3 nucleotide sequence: TGTGCCAGCAGTTTGGCCAACTACAATGAGCAGTTCTTC. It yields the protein CASSLANYNEQFF. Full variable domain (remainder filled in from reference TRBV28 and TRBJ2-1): DVKVTQSSRYLVKRTGEKVFLECVQDMDHENMFWYRQDPGLGLRLIYFSYDVKMKEKGDIPEGYSVSREKKERFSLILESASTNQTSMYLCASSLANYNEQFFGPGTRLTVL.

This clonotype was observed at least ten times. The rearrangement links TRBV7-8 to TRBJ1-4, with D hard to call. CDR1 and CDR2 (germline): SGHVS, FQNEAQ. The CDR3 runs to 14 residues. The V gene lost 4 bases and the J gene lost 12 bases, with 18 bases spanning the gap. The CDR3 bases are TGTGCCAGCAGCTCCCACTCGACCCGGACGGAACTGTTTTTT. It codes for CASSSHSTRTELFF.